The 21 T cell receptor beta chains below all came from one sample that was sequenced in a study of neurological immune-mediated disorders. A single record per CDR3 protein comes from TCRdb applying MiXCR to the 5' RACE reads. The sample holds tens of thousands of distinct CDR3 sequences; approximately 10% are singletons and the top ten take 1.7%. Sequencing was done on a sample of PBMCs. The receptors come from a man aged 45-65 years in good health.

In its sample, this clonotype was seen many times. V is TRBV5-1 and J is TRBJ2-1; 10 bases are a match to TRBD2. This CDR3 comprises 15 residues. Germline V gene lookup returns CDR1 SGHRS and CDR2 YFSETQ. The J segment lost 2 bases and the V segment lost 4 bases, leaving 3 bases of the junction unmatched. CDR3 loop: CASSPSGGAYNEQFF. The CDR3 coding sequence is TGCGCCAGCAGCCCGAGCGGGGGGGCCTACAATGAGCAGTTCTTC.

This clonotype showed up many times. The chain is built from TRBV28 and TRBJ2-2, with 9 bases fitting TRBD2. Trimming took 10 bases from V and 2 from J; bases not matched to a gene: 14. Per the germline V gene, CDR1 is MDHEN and CDR2 is SYDVKM. This CDR3 is 17 amino acids long. The CDR3 region has the DNA TGTGCCAACCGACCGGGACTAGCTCTACTCAACACCGGGGAGCTGTTTTTT. Translated: CANRPGLALLNTGELFF.

The chain employs TRBV10-3 and TRBJ1-5, with unresolved D. Deletions cut 5 bases from V and 0 bases from J, with 2 bases between. There are 12 residues in the CDR3. CDR1 is ENHRY and CDR2 is SYGVKD in the germline V gene. The CDR3 region has the DNA TGTGCCATCAGTAATAGCAATCAGCCCCAGCATTTT. It codes for CAISNSNQPQHF.

This clonotype was observed a handful of times. This rearrangement joins TRBV28 to TRBJ2-5, with D perhaps matching TRBD1 (8 bases). Germline V gives CDR1 MDHEN, CDR2 SYDVKM. The CDR3 has 13 residues. The germline V and J ends were trimmed by 6 bases and 2 bases, with 10 bases remaining between them. CDR3 bases: TGTGCCAGCAGACAGGGGGGGCAAGAGACCCAGTACTTC. Amino acid sequence: CASRQGGQETQYF. The full variable domain, in which reference TRBV28 and TRBJ2-5 provide the parts outside the CDR3, is DVKVTQSSRYLVKRTGEKVFLECVQDMDHENMFWYRQDPGLGLRLIYFSYDVKMKEKGDIPEGYSVSREKKERFSLILESASTNQTSMYLCASRQGGQETQYFGPGTRLLVL.

This clonotype has a count of ten or more. The V call is TRBV4-3, the J call TRBJ2-3; 11 nucleotides match TRBD2. With V trimmed by 1 base and J by 0 bases, 3 bases remained unmatched. The CDR3 covers 17 residues. The germline CDR1 and CDR2 sequences are LGHNA and YSLEER. CDR3 region: CASSQALAGGSTDTQYF. CDR3 DNA: TGCGCCAGCAGCCAAGCCTTAGCGGGAGGGAGCACAGATACGCAGTATTTT.

This clonotype has ten or more counts. The chain carries TRBV5-1 and TRBJ1-1, with D maybe TRBD1 (6 bases). The CDR3 runs 15 residues. Deletions cut 4 bases from V and 1 base from J, with 14 bases between. Per the germline V gene, CDR1 is SGHRS and CDR2 is YFSETQ. The DNA for the CDR3 is TGCGCCAGCAGCCCACTCCGGACAGAGAACACTGAAGCTTTCTTT. Its translation is CASSPLRTENTEAFF.

The sample holds many counts of this clonotype. V gene TRBV6-5 combines with J gene TRBJ1-2, with a tentative D call TRBD1 (6 bases). This CDR3 spans 12 amino acids. The germline gives CDR1 MNHEY, CDR2 SVGAGI. Trimming pared 8 bases from V and 8 bases from J, leaving 15 bases between. The CDR3 DNA sequence: TGTGCCAGCCGAAGCTCAGGGGTCGGCTACACCTTC. Its translation: CASRSSGVGYTF.

The gene calls are TRBV5-1 and TRBJ2-1; 11 bases are a match to TRBD2. CDR1 SGHRS and CDR2 YFSETQ come from the germline V gene. V lost 0 bases to trimming and J lost 6 bases; unmatched junction nucleotides: 14. The CDR3 extends over 19 amino acids. CDR3 region: CASSLGSSGRNAIPNEQFF. DNA of the CDR3: TGCGCCAGCAGCTTGGGGTCTAGCGGGAGGAACGCTATACCCAATGAGCAGTTCTTC.

At least ten counts were recorded for this clonotype. This chain joins TRBV12-3 or TRBV12-4 and TRBJ1-5; the D gene is possibly TRBD1 (6 bases). This CDR3 spans 16 amino acids. V was pared by 8 bases and J by 0 bases, with 17 bases between. The CDR3 DNA reads TGTGCCAGCGAGGGAGGGGGTATTTATAGCAATCAGCCCCAGCATTTT. This codes for CASEGGGIYSNQPQHF.

This clonotype was counted at least ten times. The CDR3 nucleotides read TGCGCCAGCAGCTTCGTGGGCCTCTCTGGAAACACCATATATTTT. It specifies CASSFVGLSGNTIYF. The chain links TRBV5-1 to TRBJ1-3; no clear D gene. The CDR3 consists of 15 residues. Germline lookup yields CDR1 SGHRS and CDR2 YFSETQ. V gave up 2 bases and J gave up 0 bases, with 9 bases separating them. Using reference TRBV5-1 and TRBJ1-3 for the parts outside the CDR3, the full variable domain is KAGVTQTPRYLIKTRGQQVTLSCSPISGHRSVSWYQQTPGQGLQFLFEYFSETQRNKGNFPGRFSGRQFSNSRSEMNVSTLELGDSALYLCASSFVGLSGNTIYFGEGSWLTVV.

The table lists this clonotype with many counts. The CDR3 is CASSATPGGGANVLTF. DNA for the CDR3: TGTGCCAGTAGTGCCACTCCAGGGGGTGGGGCCAACGTCCTGACTTTC. The chain combines TRBV19 with TRBJ2-6, with 7 bases identical to TRBD1. Germline values: CDR1 LNHDA, CDR2 SQIVND (reference sequence). CDR3 size: 16 residues. V gave up 5 bases and J gave up 3 bases; unmatched junction bases: 7. Looking up the rest from reference TRBV19 and TRBJ2-6 gives the full variable domain: DGGITQSPKYLFRKEGQNVTLSCEQNLNHDAMYWYRQDPGQGLRLIYYSQIVNDFQKGDIAEGYSVSREKKESFPLTVTSAQKNPTAFYLCASSATPGGGANVLTFGAGSRLTVL.

This clonotype was detected many times. The rearrangement uses TRBV29-1 and TRBJ2-7; D is perhaps TRBD1 (5 bases). With 0 bases removed from V and 0 bases from J, the gap between germline ends came to 12 bases. Germline V CDR1 and CDR2: SQVTM, ANQGSEA. The CDR3 is made up of 15 amino acids. CDR3 sequence: CSVEEGHRLSYEQYF. CDR3 sequence (DNA): TGCAGCGTTGAAGAGGGCCACAGGCTCTCCTACGAGCAGTACTTC.

As for this clonotype: Given a much more abundant clone one base away, this may be a read error. The J gene is TRBJ2-1, the V gene TRBV5-1, with a weak D call TRBD2 (6 bases). The CDR3 consists of 15 residues. CDR1 SGHRS and CDR2 YFSETQ come from the germline V gene. This chain's CDR3 is CASSLVSGPYNEKFF. The CDR3 nucleotides read TGCGCCAGCAGCTTGGTAAGCGGGCCCTACAATGAGAAGTTCTTC. Full variable domain (outside the CDR3, taken from reference TRBV5-1 and TRBJ2-1): KAGVTQTPRYLIKTRGQQVTLSCSPISGHRSVSWYQQTPGQGLQFLFEYFSETQRNKGNFPGRFSGRQFSNSRSEMNVSTLELGDSALYLCASSLVSGPYNEKFFGPGTRLTVL.

This clonotype was detected ten times or more. Here the CDR3 DNA reads TGTGCCAGCAGTGAAGACAGGGCTGACAATCAGCCCCAGCATTTT. This translates into CASSEDRADNQPQHF. The gene calls are TRBV6-1 and TRBJ1-5; tentative D call: TRBD1 (6 bases). Germline V lookup: CDR1 MNHNS, CDR2 SASEGT. CDR3 length: 15 residues. Trimming removed 1 base at V and 3 bases at J, with 10 bases between.

This clonotype appeared many times. J is TRBJ1-2 and V is TRBV7-2; TRBD1 agrees at 8 bases. Germline CDR1 SGHTA, CDR2 FQGNSA. This CDR3 spans 15 amino acids. Trimming took 0 bases from V and 5 from J; bases not matched to a gene: 5. The CDR3 loop reads CASSLAQGAGYGYTF. The CDR3 DNA reads TGTGCCAGCAGCTTAGCGCAGGGGGCAGGTTATGGCTACACCTTC.

The table lists this clonotype with a few counts. The J gene is TRBJ2-7, the V gene TRBV28; perhaps TRBD1 as D (5 bases). CDR1 is MDHEN and CDR2 is SYDVKM in the germline V gene. The CDR3 loop spans 13 amino acids. V shed 6 bases and J shed 2 bases, with 11 bases lying between them. CDR3 bases: TGTGCCAGCAGCCCGACAGAGACCTACGAGCAGTACTTC. Translation gives CASSPTETYEQYF.

The chain uses TRBV7-8 and TRBJ1-5; D not resolved. V was clipped by 1 base and J by 0 bases, with 13 bases between them. Germline CDR1 reads SGHVS; CDR2 reads FQNEAQ. CDR3 length: 17 amino acids. Written as DNA, the CDR3 is TGTGCCAGCAGCTTAGGGCTCGGACGGGCTAGCAATCAGCCCCAGCATTTT. It codes for CASSLGLGRASNQPQHF.

This clonotype showed up just a few times. This chain links TRBV3-1 with TRBJ2-1; 10 bases match TRBD2. The V gene end was trimmed by 1 base and the J gene end by 3 bases; junction bases not matched to a gene: 9. The CDR3 has 18 residues. The germline gives CDR1 LGHDT, CDR2 YNNKEL (reference sequence). The CDR3 nucleotides read TGTGCCAGCAGCCAAGTTTGGTTGGTAGCGGGGGGCTACAATGAGCAGTTCTTC. It specifies CASSQVWLVAGGYNEQFF.

This clonotype was found many times. The chain joins TRBV3-1 to TRBJ2-5; D perhaps matches TRBD1 (5 bases). The V gene lost 0 bases and the J gene lost 5 bases, with 16 bases spanning the gap. The CDR3 is 16 amino acids. The germline gives CDR1 LGHDT, CDR2 YNNKEL (reference sequence). This CDR3 is CASSQDPMDNGETQYF. DNA of the CDR3: TGTGCCAGCAGCCAAGACCCAATGGACAACGGGGAGACCCAGTACTTC.

This chain uses TRBV19 with TRBJ1-6; 10 bases are a match to TRBD1. Per the germline V gene, CDR1 is LNHDA and CDR2 is SQIVND (reference sequence). The CDR3 runs 17 residues. Trimming cost V 6 bases and J 7 bases; bases outside gene matches: 12. CDR3 sequence: CASSIIPGQGNNSPLHF. Here the CDR3 DNA reads TGTGCCAGTAGCATTATTCCGGGACAGGGGAACAATTCACCCCTCCACTTT.

This clonotype was recorded at least ten times. The gene calls are TRBV3-1 and TRBJ2-7; 7 nucleotides match TRBD2. The CDR3 spans 16 residues. V gave up 4 bases and J gave up 0 bases; unmatched junction bases: 9. Per germline, CDR1 LGHDT and CDR2 YNNKEL (reference sequence). The CDR3 here is CASSRMVGGDSYEQYF. The CDR3 region has the DNA TGTGCCAGCAGCCGTATGGTGGGGGGGGACTCCTACGAGCAGTACTTC.